Included here is one T cell receptor (beta chain) sequence, with context. Per germline, CDR1 SGHVS and CDR2 FNYEAQ. The trim removed 3 bases at V and 9 bases at J, leaving 8 bases unmatched. The CDR3 is made up of 15 amino acids. Method: immunoSEQ multiplex PCR; TCRdb's copy keeps in-frame clones and lacks some. The sample records 200,000 to 300,000 clones, under 90% being singletons. This specimen belongs to a study of blood T cell repertoires in COVID-19. V usage is TRBV7-6 and J usage is TRBJ2-1, with 10 bases lining up with TRBD1. The sample was peripheral blood. This TCR derives from a man in his sixties with acute or convalescent COVID-19. CDR3 sequence: CASSLTGGIRGEQFF. The CDR3 DNA follows: TGTGCCAGCAGCTTGACAGGGGGCATTAGAGGTGAGCAGTTCTTC.